The 30 T cell receptor beta chains listed next were all sequenced from one sample in a study of graft-versus-host responses after intestinal transplantation. TCRdb's table, derived via immunoSEQ multiplex PCR, lists solely in-frame clones and lacks some. There are under 85,000 clones in the sample; 90% occur only once, and about 1.3% lies in the top ten. These receptors' targets are unknown. The sample in question was unstimulated CD8+ T cells sorted from spleen or lymph node cells, obtained before intestinal transplant. These receptors were collected from a human donor who received an intestinal transplant.

In this sample, this clone turned up many times. V is TRBV29-1 and J is TRBJ1-2; D is undetermined. V was trimmed by 7 bases and J by 1 base, leaving 7 bases between them. CDR1 and CDR2 from the germline V gene are SQVTM and ANQGSEA. The CDR3 has 11 residues. In DNA form, the CDR3 reads TGCAGCGCCGGGGTTAACTATGGCTACACCTTC. Translation gives CSAGVNYGYTF.

This clone appeared a few times. This chain links TRBV6-4 with TRBJ2-1, with unresolved D. The CDR3 consists of 13 residues. The germline V gene has CDR1 MRHNA and CDR2 SNTAGT. V gave up 4 bases and J gave up 0 bases, with 4 bases separating them. This CDR3 is CASSASSYNEQFF. CDR3 nucleotides: TGTGCCAGCAGTGCTAGCTCCTACAATGAGCAGTTCTTC.

The chain employs TRBV13 and TRBJ1-1; 10 nucleotides align to TRBD1. The CDR3 is 16 residues long. The V and J ends lost 5 bases and 5 bases, in that order; junction bases with no gene match: 11. Germline lookup yields CDR1 PRHDT and CDR2 FYEKMQ (reference sequence). As DNA, the CDR3 is TGTGCCAGCAGCCCTGCTGGGACAGGGGTTGGGACTGAAGCTTTCTTT. This sequence encodes CASSPAGTGVGTEAFF. Looking up the rest from reference TRBV13 and TRBJ1-1 gives the full variable domain: AAGVIQSPRHLIKEKRETATLKCYPIPRHDTVYWYQQGPGQDPQFLISFYEKMQSDKGSIPDRFSAQQFSDYHSELNMSSLELGDSALYFCASSPAGTGVGTEAFFGQGTRLTVV.

CDR3 in amino acids: CASSPTLQETQYF. DNA for the CDR3: TGTGCCAGCAGCCCCACTTTACAAGAGACCCAGTACTTC. V and J are TRBV9 and TRBJ2-5; D is uncertain. The CDR3 runs to 13 residues. Trimming stripped 4 bases from V and 2 bases from J, with 9 bases between. Germline CDR1 reads SGDLS; CDR2 reads YYNGEE. The full variable domain, its missing parts supplied by reference TRBV9 and TRBJ2-5, is DSGVTQTPKHLITATGQRVTLRCSPRSGDLSVYWYQQSLDQGLQFLIQYYNGEERAKGNILERFSAQQFPDLHSELNLSSLELGDSALYFCASSPTLQETQYFGPGTRLLVL.

The chain recombines TRBV27 with TRBJ2-7, with unresolved D. Trimming stripped 5 bases from V and 2 bases from J, with 10 bases between. Germline V gene data show CDR1 as MNHEY and CDR2 as SMNVEV (reference sequence). This CDR3 is 13 amino acids long. The CDR3 sequence is CASSASPTYEQYF. The CDR3 DNA sequence: TGTGCCAGCAGTGCGTCCCCAACCTACGAGCAGTACTTC.

V gene TRBV4-1 combines with J gene TRBJ2-5, with D perhaps TRBD2 (5 bases). The CDR3 extends over 16 amino acids. Per germline, CDR1 MGHRA and CDR2 YSYEKL. The V end lost 0 bases, the J end lost 5 bases, and 16 bases lay between the germline ends. The CDR3, as DNA: TGCGCCAGCAGCCAAGATGCGGACTTCCCGGCCGAGACCCAGTACTTC. Translation gives CASSQDADFPAETQYF.

This chain joins TRBV6-1 and TRBJ1-5; no clear D gene. The CDR3 covers 13 residues. Germline V gene sequence: CDR1 MNHNS, CDR2 SASEGT. With 3 bases removed from V and 11 bases from J, the gap between germline ends came to 14 bases. CDR3 coding DNA: TGTGCCAGCAGTGAGCCGGGCCCGGGAGCCCAGCATTTT. As protein: CASSEPGPGAQHF.

The chain joins TRBV5-4 to TRBJ1-2; possible D gene TRBD1, 6 bases. CDR3 length: 12 residues. Deletions cut 5 bases from V and 6 bases from J, with 11 bases between. Germline V gene data show CDR1 as SGHNT and CDR2 as YYREEE (reference sequence). CDR3 sequence: CASRTGWDGYTF. Written as DNA, the CDR3 is TGTGCCAGCAGGACAGGTTGGGATGGCTACACCTTC.

This chain uses TRBV9 with TRBJ2-5; D might be TRBD2 (5 bases). CDR1 and CDR2 (germline): SGDLS, YYNGEE. The V gene lost 0 bases and the J gene lost 1 base, with 10 bases spanning the gap. CDR3 size: 15 residues. CDR3 nucleotide sequence: TGTGCCAGCAGCGTAGGTGGCCTAGCCCAAGAGACCCAGTACTTC. As protein: CASSVGGLAQETQYF.

The V call is TRBV19, the J call TRBJ1-1, with 9 bases lining up with TRBD1. Losses at the gene ends were 6 bases for V and 12 bases for J; bases not matched to a gene: 8. CDR3 length: 12 amino acids. The germline CDR1 and CDR2 sequences are LNHDA and SQIVND (reference sequence). CDR3 DNA: TGTGCCAGTAGGCGGGACAGGGAAGGTCCTTTCTTT. Translating gives CASRRDREGPFF.

This clone appeared a few times. The chain uses TRBV9 and TRBJ1-1; possibly TRBD1 for D (6 bases). The CDR3 runs to 15 residues. The germline CDR1 and CDR2 sequences are SGDLS and YYNGEE. V lost 3 bases and J lost 4, with 16 bases in between. The CDR3 coding sequence is TGTGCCAGCAGCGGAGTAGGGGGAGGGGGCACTGAAGCTTTCTTT. Translated: CASSGVGGGGTEAFF.

The CDR3, as DNA: TGTGCCAGCAGTAACTACAGGGTAGGGACCCGTAAAAACATTCAGTACTTC. Residues: CASSNYRVGTRKNIQYF. This chain links TRBV27 with TRBJ2-4, with D maybe TRBD1 (6 bases). Germline V gives CDR1 MNHEY, CDR2 SMNVEV (reference sequence). The CDR3 loop spans 17 amino acids. V dropped 5 bases and J dropped 4 bases, with 21 bases sitting between them.

This chain uses TRBV5-6 with TRBJ1-2, with 7 bases that match TRBD1. Germline assignment: CDR1 SGHDT and CDR2 YYEEEE. V lost 3 bases and J lost 3; bases outside the gene matches: 2. The CDR3 extends over 13 amino acids. In DNA, the CDR3 is TGTGCCAGCAGCTCCGGGACAGACTATGGCTACACCTTC. Protein sequence: CASSSGTDYGYTF.

The rearrangement joins TRBV13 to TRBJ1-1, with TRBD1 matching 9 bases. The CDR3 extends over 16 amino acids. The V and J ends lost 6 bases and 0 bases, in that order; junction bases with no gene match: 8. Germline assignment: CDR1 PRHDT and CDR2 FYEKMQ (reference sequence). CDR3 amino acids: CASSTGGAGMNTEAFF. In DNA, the CDR3 is TGTGCCAGCAGTACAGGGGGCGCCGGGATGAACACTGAAGCTTTCTTT.

CDR3 residues: CASSVGQGNEQFF. DNA of the CDR3: TGTGCCAGCAGCGTAGGGCAGGGCAATGAGCAGTTCTTC. The gene calls are TRBV9 and TRBJ2-1, with TRBD1 as a possible D gene (5 bases). Deletions cut 0 bases from V and 6 bases from J, with 7 bases between. Per the germline V gene, CDR1 is SGDLS and CDR2 is YYNGEE. This CDR3 contains 13 residues. The full variable domain, with the rest looked up from reference TRBV9 and TRBJ2-1, is DSGVTQTPKHLITATGQRVTLRCSPRSGDLSVYWYQQSLDQGLQFLIQYYNGEERAKGNILERFSAQQFPDLHSELNLSSLELGDSALYFCASSVGQGNEQFFGPGTRLTVL.

This clone was observed a single time. This chain connects TRBV11-2 to TRBJ2-3; 8 bases agree with TRBD2. Germline trimming cut 1 base from V and 4 bases from J; bases unmatched to any gene: 10. CDR3 length: 17 residues. Looked up from germline, CDR1 is SGHAT and CDR2 is FQNNGV. The CDR3 sequence: CASSLVGVAGSSDTQYF. As DNA, the CDR3 is TGTGCCAGCAGCTTAGTCGGGGTAGCGGGGTCGTCAGATACGCAGTATTTT.

V and J are TRBV10-3 and TRBJ2-7; 8 nucleotides agree with TRBD1. CDR1 and CDR2 from the germline V gene are ENHRY and SYGVKD. Trimming took 2 bases from V and 9 from J; bases not matched to a gene: 9. There are 14 residues in the CDR3. DNA for the CDR3: TGTGCCATCAGTGAGGACGGACAGGGCCCGTGGCAGTACTTC. Translation: CAISEDGQGPWQYF.

The genes are TRBV19 and TRBJ1-1; D is unresolved. Deletions cut 2 bases from V and 9 bases from J, with 22 bases between. The CDR3 has 16 amino acids. CDR1 and CDR2 from the germline V gene are LNHDA and SQIVND (reference sequence). Here the CDR3 reads CASSISFWSLNLKAFF. CDR3 sequence (DNA): TGTGCCAGTAGTATATCCTTCTGGAGCCTAAACCTTAAAGCTTTCTTT.

Regarding this clone: An end of the junction does not agree with germline; a read error may underlie this. This sequence joins TRBV13 and TRBJ2-2; 14 nucleotides line up with TRBD2. The CDR3 is 19 amino acids. Germline V lookup: CDR1 PRHDT, CDR2 FYEKMQ (reference sequence). The CDR3 DNA sequence: TGTGCCGGCAGCGGCGGGACTAGCGGGGGTCGTTTATCAGGCGGGGAGCTGTTTTTT. Translating gives CAGSGGTSGGRLSGGELFF.

The J gene is TRBJ1-4, the V gene TRBV4-1; unclear D gene. Germline values: CDR1 MGHRA, CDR2 YSYEKL. The CDR3 is 15 residues long. Trimming pared 2 bases from V and 6 bases from J, leaving 13 bases between. The CDR3: CASSQLPGMDEKLFF. The CDR3 region has the DNA TGCGCCAGCAGCCAACTGCCCGGGATGGATGAAAAACTGTTTTTT.

V and J are TRBV2 and TRBJ2-3; perhaps TRBD1 as D (5 bases). The V gene lost 3 bases and the J gene lost 0 bases, with 7 bases spanning the gap. Looked up from germline, CDR1 is SNHLY and CDR2 is FYNNEI. This CDR3 spans 14 amino acids. In DNA, the CDR3 is TGTGCCAGCAGTGACGACAGTAGCACAGATACGCAGTATTTT. It codes for CASSDDSSTDTQYF.

A single count supports this clone. The chain recombines TRBV7-9 with TRBJ1-2, with 9 bases lining up with TRBD1. From germline, CDR1 is SEHNR and CDR2 FQNEAQ (reference sequence). The CDR3 has 14 amino acids. J gave up 4 bases and V 9 bases, and 9 bases lay outside the gene matches. CDR3 in amino acids: CASGGQGQVYGYTF. CDR3 DNA: TGTGCCAGTGGGGGACAGGGACAGGTCTATGGCTACACCTTC.

This clone has only one observation. The rearrangement joins TRBV4-1 to TRBJ2-3; 10 bases match TRBD2. This CDR3 contains 15 residues. V lost 1 base, J lost 6 bases, and 4 bases stayed unmatched. Germline V CDR1 and CDR2: MGHRA, YSYEKL. CDR3 sequence: CASSQGSGGPDTQYF. CDR3 DNA sequence: TGCGCCAGCAGCCAAGGTAGCGGGGGGCCGGATACGCAGTATTTT.

The J gene is TRBJ2-3, the V gene TRBV4-2, with 12 bases fitting TRBD2. The CDR3 spans 15 residues. CDR1 is LGHNA and CDR2 is YNFKEQ in the germline V gene. The V segment lost 8 bases and the J segment 4 bases; nucleotides outside the gene matches: 7. This CDR3 is CASAQLAGGPDTQYF. The CDR3 DNA reads TGTGCCAGCGCACAACTAGCGGGGGGACCAGATACGCAGTATTTT.

This clone was seen more than once but under ten times. The chain carries TRBV29-1 and TRBJ2-7; D not certain. V lost 5 bases and J lost 2, with 13 bases in between. Germline V gene data show CDR1 as SQVTM and CDR2 as ANQGSEA. The CDR3 extends over 13 amino acids. The CDR3 region has the DNA TGCAGCGTTATCGGAGCGTGGGCCTACGAGCAGTACTTC. Translated: CSVIGAWAYEQYF.

The V gene is TRBV5-5, the J gene TRBJ2-5; 10 bases map to TRBD1. Trimming cost V 0 bases and J 4 bases; bases outside gene matches: 3. Germline V gene lookup returns CDR1 SGHKS and CDR2 YYEKEE (reference sequence). The CDR3 totals 15 residues. The CDR3 here is CASSLGTGGAETQYF. CDR3 DNA sequence: TGTGCCAGCAGCTTGGGGACAGGGGGGGCAGAGACCCAGTACTTC.

V gene TRBV2 combines with J gene TRBJ1-3; D is ambiguous. Germline lookup yields CDR1 SNHLY and CDR2 FYNNEI. The CDR3 spans 16 residues. V was cut by 1 base and J by 0 bases, with 10 bases left in between. This CDR3 is CASSEETPSSGNTIYF. The CDR3 coding sequence is TGTGCCAGCAGTGAAGAGACACCGTCCTCTGGAAACACCATATATTTT.

The chain links TRBV9 to TRBJ1-2, with a tentative D call TRBD1 (6 bases). Germline V lookup: CDR1 SGDLS, CDR2 YYNGEE. The CDR3 is 16 amino acids. The V and J ends lost 3 bases and 5 bases respectively, with 20 bases between them. The CDR3 loop reads CASSEGTTGQLYGYTF. In DNA form, the CDR3 reads TGTGCCAGCAGCGAGGGGACCACCGGACAGTTATATGGCTACACCTTC.

The chain is built from TRBV29-1 and TRBJ2-7; 8 positions agree with TRBD1. Trimming took 6 bases from V and 0 from J; bases not matched to a gene: 10. Germline CDR1 is SQVTM and CDR2 is ANQGSEA. The length of the CDR3 is 15 residues. The CDR3 nucleotides are TGCAGCGTAAACCTCCGGGACAGGAGCTCCTACGAGCAGTACTTC. Translated, it gives CSVNLRDRSSYEQYF.

This clone was seen only a few times. The chain joins TRBV5-6 to TRBJ2-7; perhaps TRBD1 as D (6 bases). Trimming took 4 bases from V and 0 from J, leaving 17 bases between them. The germline gives CDR1 SGHDT, CDR2 YYEEEE. This CDR3 is built from 16 residues. The CDR3 protein is CASSTGTRGYSYEQYF. The CDR3 DNA is TGTGCCAGCAGCACAGGGACAAGGGGGTACTCCTACGAGCAGTACTTC.